Shown below are 10 T cell receptor beta chains from a single sample sequenced in a study of blood T cell repertoires in COVID-19. Clones were sequenced by immunoSEQ multiplex PCR, and TCRdb holds only the in-frame ones, with some missing. The table has over 70,000 clones, 90% seen once. The material sequenced was peripheral blood. These receptors were collected from a woman aged 80 or over with active or convalescent COVID-19.

The genes are TRBV29-1 and TRBJ2-1; 8 nucleotides match TRBD1. Trimming at V came to 5 bases and at J to 4 bases, leaving 4 bases not matched to a gene. Germline V gives CDR1 SQVTM, CDR2 ANQGSEA. The CDR3 has 13 residues. The CDR3 sequence: CSVLDRGYNEQFF. DNA for the CDR3: TGCAGCGTTTTAGACAGGGGTTACAATGAGCAGTTCTTC.

This clone was seen just once. This sequence joins TRBV21-1 and TRBJ2-7; whether TRBD1, the table's D call, matches the DNA was not checked. TRBV21-1 is reported as a pseudogene. This CDR3 has 15 amino acids. The CDR3 nucleotides read TGTGCCAGCAGCAAAGCGCTGGGCCGCGCCTACGAGCAGTACTTC. Protein sequence: CASSKALGRAYEQYF.

The V gene is TRBV4-3, the J gene TRBJ2-3; 9 bases are shared with TRBD2. V trimming: 0 bases; J trimming: 0 bases; junction bases outside the gene matches: 10. CDR1 LGHNA and CDR2 YSLEER come from the germline V gene. This CDR3 is built from 19 residues. CDR3 coding DNA: TGCGCCAGCAGCCAAGATCATAGAGCGGGGGGCTCTAGCACAGATACGCAGTATTTT. It specifies CASSQDHRAGGSSTDTQYF.

The chain employs TRBV28 and TRBJ1-3; 7 bases are a match to TRBD1. V shed 4 bases and J 0 bases; nucleotides not matched to a gene: 3. The CDR3 is made up of 15 amino acids. CDR1 and CDR2 from the germline V gene are MDHEN and SYDVKM. CDR3 nucleotide sequence: TGTGCCAGCAGTTCACAGGGGATCTCTGGAAACACCATATATTTT. This sequence encodes CASSSQGISGNTIYF.

J is TRBJ2-3 and V is TRBV6-2 or TRBV6-3, with TRBD1 matching 10 bases. V dropped 6 bases and J dropped 6; count of bases not matched to a gene: 12. Germline values: CDR1 MNHEY, CDR2 SVGEGT. This CDR3 has 16 amino acids. The CDR3 sequence is CASSFPDRGQWDTQYF. The DNA of the CDR3 is TGTGCCAGCAGCTTCCCAGACAGGGGGCAGTGGGATACGCAGTATTTT.

This chain uses TRBV29-1 with TRBJ1-2; the match to TRBD1 covers 8 bases. The germline gives CDR1 SQVTM, CDR2 ANQGSEA. The V segment lost 2 bases and the J segment 3 bases; nucleotides outside the gene matches: 5. This CDR3 region has 14 residues. CDR3 loop: CSVENQQGDYGYTF. CDR3 sequence (DNA): TGCAGCGTTGAAAATCAACAGGGGGACTATGGCTACACCTTC.

CDR3 loop: CASSISGQPYNEQFF. DNA of the CDR3: TGTGCCAGTAGTATAAGCGGGCAGCCCTACAATGAGCAGTTCTTC. V usage is TRBV19 and J usage is TRBJ2-1; tentatively, D is TRBD2 (6 bases). This CDR3 contains 15 residues. Germline lookup yields CDR1 LNHDA and CDR2 SQIVND (reference sequence). V lost 2 bases and J lost 2, with 10 bases in between. The whole variable domain, remainder taken from reference TRBV19 and TRBJ2-1, is DGGITQSPKYLFRKEGQNVTLSCEQNLNHDAMYWYRQDPGQGLRLIYYSQIVNDFQKGDIAEGYSVSREKKESFPLTVTSAQKNPTAFYLCASSISGQPYNEQFFGPGTRLTVL.

V is TRBV9 and J is TRBJ2-5, with D maybe TRBD1 (5 bases). The V gene's germline CDR1 is SGDLS and CDR2 YYNGEE. The CDR3 has 13 residues. The V end lost 0 bases, the J end lost 5 bases, and 8 bases lay between the germline ends. The CDR3 reads CASSVEGVETQYF. The CDR3 DNA is TGTGCCAGCAGCGTAGAAGGGGTGGAGACCCAGTACTTC.

The chain carries TRBV14 and TRBJ1-5; TRBD1 aligns across 7 bases. CDR3 size: 15 residues. Germline CDR1 reads SGHDN; CDR2 reads FVKESK. V gave up 5 bases and J gave up 6 bases; unmatched junction bases: 10. Written as DNA, the CDR3 is TGTGCCAGCAGCTTTACGGACAGGACCCGTCAGCCCCAGCATTTT. Its protein product is CASSFTDRTRQPQHF.

V gene TRBV5-1 combines with J gene TRBJ2-1; D perhaps matches TRBD1 (5 bases). The CDR3 spans 13 residues. Germline V CDR1 and CDR2: SGHRS, YFSETQ. V lost 4 bases, J lost 4 bases, and 9 bases lay in between. The CDR3 sequence: CASSVTGYNEQFF. The CDR3 nucleotides are TGCGCCAGCAGCGTCACAGGTTACAATGAGCAGTTCTTC.